The T cell receptor (beta chain) under discussion was sequenced for a study of CD8+ T cells in alopecia areata. The overall study: Treatment of the treated patients consisted of oral tofacitinib, 5 to 10 mg twice daily.

Investigators isolated RNA and reverse transcribed it into cDNA to act as the sequencing template. This table comes from immunoSEQ multiplex PCR, and its TCRdb copy is limited to in-frame clones, with some not included. The sample consists of about 190,000 clones, 60% of them appearing once. The CDR3 spans 17 residues. The V gene's germline CDR1 is SQVTM and CDR2 ANQGSEA. With 4 bases removed from V and 1 base from J, the gap between germline ends came to 22 bases. Overall study results and limits: Among the top 100, expanded CD8+ clones, as well as scalp clonality, were significantly decreased by tofacitinib. Many expanded lesional clones persisted during tofacitinib (in both scalp and blood).

On this clone itself: Its antigen is not identified.

The treatment: oral pan-JAK inhibitor, 5-10 mg twice daily. This chain links TRBV29-1 with TRBJ1-2; the D is unclear. The TCR sequence derives from a human donor with alopecia areata. This material consisted of CD4+ T cells sorted from blood, taken at week 4, from a patient treated with tofacitinib. CDR3 sequence: CSVARLGSLPFNYGYTF. In DNA form, the CDR3 reads TGCAGCGTTGCGAGGTTGGGCAGTCTCCCCTTTAACTATGGCTACACCTTC. Full variable domain (rest looked up from reference TRBV29-1 and TRBJ1-2): SAVISQKPSRDICQRGTSLTIQCQVDSQVTMMFWYRQQPGQSLTLIATANQGSEATYESGFVIDKFPISRPNLTFSTLTVSNMSPEDSSIYLCSVARLGSLPFNYGYTFGSGTRLTVV.